Listed below are T cell receptor beta chains from one sample, sequenced in a study of CD8 T cells in ankylosing spondylitis. TCRdb passed the 5' RACE reads through MiXCR, listing each CDR3 protein once. Among fewer than 150,000 distinct CDR3 sequences listed, around 7.9% were seen once. The sample comprised blood, either unsorted or a sorted T cell fraction (not recorded which). The source of these receptors is a female donor with ankylosing spondylitis or in good health (not recorded which). Each CDR3 is given with its conserved first and last residue. The D gene is left open where the match is weak. Not all rows give a size; the values are once, few, many and, for expanded clones, a class.

v_gene	abundance	j_gene	d_gene	CDR3nt	CDR3aa
TRBV7-2	many	TRBJ1-6	-	TGTGCCAGCAGCTTAGAAATGGTTTCTTCACCCCTCCACTTT	CASSLEMVSSPLHF
TRBV9	many	TRBJ1-3	-	TGTGCCAGCAGCGTAGGGGAAGACACCATATATTTT	CASSVGEDTIYF
TRBV7-2	many	TRBJ1-5	-	TGTGCCAGCAGCCTTCAGGGGTGGCAGCCCCAGCATTTT	CASSLQGWQPQHF
TRBV20-1	many	TRBJ1-1	-	TGCAGTGCTAGGTGGGGACTGGAAGCTTTCTTT	CSARWGLEAFF
TRBV12-3/TRBV12-4	many	TRBJ1-5	TRBD1	TGTGCCAGCAGGGTAGGGGGCCATCAGCCCCAGCATTTT	CASRVGGHQPQHF
TRBV6-1	many	TRBJ1-4	-	TGTGCCAGCAGTGAAGCGCCGGGGGAAAAACTGTTTTTT	CASSEAPGEKLFF
TRBV5-6	-	TRBJ2-1	-	TGTGCCAGCAGCCCCCTAGGAGGTGAGCAGTTCTTC	CASSPLGGEQFF
TRBV7-2	many	TRBJ1-2	-	TGTGCCAGCAGCTCCGCCGCAGGGAGGGCTAACTATGGCTACACCTTC	CASSSAAGRANYGYTF
TRBV18	many	TRBJ2-7	TRBD1	TGTGCCAGCTCTCGCGCGGACAGGAGAAACTACGAGCAGTACTTC	CASSRADRRNYEQYF
TRBV12-3/TRBV12-4	many	TRBJ2-4	-	TGTGCCAGCAGTCTTTACCCCGGTCAGGGGAGGTCCAAAAACATTCAGTACTTC	CASSLYPGQGRSKNIQYF
TRBV7-8	few	TRBJ2-2	TRBD1	TGTGCCAGCAGCTTAGTGGCGGACAGGCCCCAAGGCACCGGGGAGCTGTTTTTT	CASSLVADRPQGTGELFF
TRBV5-1	many	TRBJ2-5	TRBD2	TGCGCCAGCAGCTTGGCCTCGATAGCGGGCGCACAAGAGACCCAGTACTTC	CASSLASIAGAQETQYF
TRBV30	many	TRBJ1-1	-	TGTGCCTGTGGATGGAACACTGAAGCTTTCTTT	CACGWNTEAFF
TRBV20-1	many	TRBJ2-3	-	TGCAGTGCTAGAGATACAGGGGGGGGCACGGATACGCAGTATTTT	CSARDTGGGTDTQYF
TRBV7-2	many	TRBJ2-7	TRBD1	TGTGCCAGCAGCTCGTTTCCCAGGGGGCCAAAAAACGAGCAGTACTTC	CASSSFPRGPKNEQYF
TRBV6-1	many	TRBJ2-4	-	TGTGCCAGCAGTGGGACCTGGGGAGCCAAAAACATTCAGTACTTC	CASSGTWGAKNIQYF
TRBV10-3	many	TRBJ1-3	-	TGTGCCATAGCGGGCGGATTGAGCTCTGGAAACACCATATATTTT	CAIAGGLSSGNTIYF
TRBV6-5	many	TRBJ1-6	-	TGTGCCAGCAGTTACTCGACACAGGGAAATTCACCCCTCCACTTT	CASSYSTQGNSPLHF
TRBV4-2	many	TRBJ1-5	-	TGTGCCAGCAGCCAAGAAGTCGGAAGCAATCAGCCCCAGCATTTT	CASSQEVGSNQPQHF
TRBV7-3	-	TRBJ2-1	TRBD2	TGTGCCAGCAGCTCCCGCATAGCGGGTTGTGAGCAGTTCTTC	CASSSRIAGCEQFF
TRBV10-3	many	TRBJ2-3	TRBD1	TGTGCCATCAGTGAGGTCGGGACAGGGTATACGCAGTATTTT	CAISEVGTGYTQYF
TRBV20-1	many	TRBJ2-1	-	TGCAGTGCTAGAGGGACAGCTTACTACAATGAGCAGTTCTTC	CSARGTAYYNEQFF
TRBV29-1	-	TRBJ2-3	-	TGCAGCGTTGAAGAAATAGGGAACAGGTTCACAGATACGCAGTATTTT	CSVEEIGNRFTDTQYF
TRBV15	many	TRBJ2-1	TRBD1	TGTGCCACCAGGGGGACAGGGTACAATGAGCAGTTCTTC	CATRGTGYNEQFF
TRBV6-1	many	TRBJ1-5	-	TGTGCCAGCAGTCCCGGGGGAATATTGAGAAATCAGCCCCAGCATTTT	CASSPGGILRNQPQHF
TRBV5-1	many	TRBJ2-5	TRBD2	TGCGCCAGCAAAGCGGGGAATCTCCAAGAGACCCAGTACTTC	CASKAGNLQETQYF
TRBV6-2/TRBV6-3	many	TRBJ2-2	-	TGTGCCAGCAGTTACTCGATTCGTGGGGCGGAGCTGTTTTTT	CASSYSIRGAELFF
TRBV21-1	many	TRBJ2-7	-	TGTGCCAGCAGCAAACATCCAGGGTACGACGAGCAGTACTTC	CASSKHPGYDEQYF
TRBV7-2	-	TRBJ2-1	TRBD1	TGTGCCAGCAGCTTGGTTCAGGGGGACAATGAGCAGTTCTTC	CASSLVQGDNEQFF
TRBV7-8	many	TRBJ1-2	-	TGTGCCAGCAGCTTACGACAGAATGTCGTAGGCTATGGCTACACCTTC	CASSLRQNVVGYGYTF
TRBV19	few	TRBJ2-1	-	TGTGCCAGTAGTTCGGGATTCTCCTACAATGAGCAGTTCTTC	CASSSGFSYNEQFF
TRBV6-1	many	TRBJ2-3	TRBD1	TGTGCCAGCAACGGACAGGGTGCAGATACGCAGTATTTT	CASNGQGADTQYF
TRBV10-3	many	TRBJ1-4	-	TGTGCCATCAGTGTGGGGCTGGGGTTTCATGAAAAACTGTTTTTT	CAISVGLGFHEKLFF
TRBV12-3/TRBV12-4	-	TRBJ2-2	TRBD2	TGTACCATCAGACCTTCGCTGGGGGTACCCCGGGGGGGAACCGGGGAGCTGTTTTTT	CTIRPSLGVPRGGTGELFF
TRBV20-1	many	TRBJ1-2	TRBD1	TGCAGTGCTAGAGATCCCGGACAGGGTAACTATGGCTACACCTTC	CSARDPGQGNYGYTF
TRBV7-2	many	TRBJ1-4	-	TGTGCCAGCAGCTTAGCGGGTCGCGGGTTTAATGAAAAACTGTTTTTT	CASSLAGRGFNEKLFF
TRBV12-3/TRBV12-4	many	TRBJ2-2	-	TGTGCCAGCAGTTTCCGACAGGCCACCGGGGAGCTGTTTTTT	CASSFRQATGELFF
TRBV5-8	many	TRBJ2-1	-	TGTGCCAGCAGCTTGAGGTTCAGAAGCTCCTACAATGAGCAGTTCTTC	CASSLRFRSSYNEQFF
TRBV7-9	many	TRBJ2-7	TRBD1	TGTGCCAGCAGCCCCCGGACCGGGACAGGAGGGTACGAGCAGTACTTC	CASSPRTGTGGYEQYF
TRBV5-1	many	TRBJ2-1	-	TGCGCCAGCAGCTTGGGACTTGCCGGGGAGCAGTTCTTC	CASSLGLAGEQFF
TRBV30	-	TRBJ2-3	TRBD1	TGTGCCTGGGGCCATCAGGGGGCTAGCACAGATACGCAGTATTTT	CAWGHQGASTDTQYF
TRBV6-5	many	TRBJ1-1	-	TGTGCCAGCAGTTACGTCGATGGACACCCGGGCACTGAAGCTTTCTTT	CASSYVDGHPGTEAFF
TRBV29-1	many	TRBJ1-1	-	TGCAGCGGGGGGACACGGAACACTGAAGCTTTCTTT	CSGGTRNTEAFF
TRBV7-3	many	TRBJ1-6	-	TGTGCCAGCAGCCCCAGGGAGAGAGGATATAATTCACCCCTCCACTTT	CASSPRERGYNSPLHF
TRBV20-1	-	TRBJ2-5	TRBD1	TGCAGTGCTAGTTACAGGGGGCAGGGGGAGACCCAGTACTTC	CSASYRGQGETQYF
TRBV15	-	TRBJ1-4	-	TGTGCCACCAGCAGAGATCTGGCGGGCAGAGCAACTAATGAAAAACTGTTTTTT	CATSRDLAGRATNEKLFF
TRBV15	-	TRBJ2-7	-	TGTGCCACCAGCAGAGACCGACTAGTCCTCGAGCAGTACTTC	CATSRDRLVLEQYF
TRBV2	many	TRBJ1-4	-	TGTGCCAGCAGAGAGGACAGTCAGAGGCCCAATGAAAAACTGTTTTTT	CASREDSQRPNEKLFF
TRBV5-1	many	TRBJ1-1	-	TGCGCCAGCAGGGTTCTAGGGGTGAACACTGAAGCTTTCTTT	CASRVLGVNTEAFF